Shown below are 22 T cell receptor beta chains from a single sample sequenced in a study of cytomegalovirus exposure and HLA in healthy donors. Profiled with immunoSEQ multiplex PCR; TCRdb holds only in-frame clones, not every one. Of under 100,000 clones detected, approximately 96% appear once; the ten largest clones hold roughly 0.78%. Source material: PBMCs. These receptors were obtained from a man younger than 30 in good health and CMV-seronegative.

This sequence joins TRBV6-5 and TRBJ2-2; no definite D call. This CDR3 contains 14 residues. CDR1 is MNHEY, CDR2 SVGAGI, per germline. V lost 2 bases and J lost 4, with 8 bases in between. The chain's CDR3 is CASSYREPTGELFF. The CDR3 DNA sequence: TGTGCCAGCAGTTACCGCGAGCCCACCGGGGAGCTGTTTTTT.

The chain employs TRBV27 and TRBJ2-4; 12 bases are a match to TRBD1. This CDR3 spans 14 amino acids. V lost 6 bases to trimming and J lost 15 bases; unmatched junction nucleotides: 12. Germline values: CDR1 MNHEY, CDR2 SMNVEV (reference sequence). The CDR3, as DNA: TGTGCCAGCAGCCCCGGGACAGGGGGCCCTCACGTGTACTTC. This translates into CASSPGTGGPHVYF.

The chain uses TRBV27 and TRBJ1-1; D gene unclear. CDR1 is MNHEY, CDR2 SMNVEV, per germline (reference sequence). The CDR3 is made up of 14 amino acids. V was cut by 6 bases and J by 2 bases, with 13 bases left in between. The CDR3 loop reads CASRLSGRNTEAFF. The CDR3 DNA reads TGTGCCAGCAGACTATCCGGCCGAAACACTGAAGCTTTCTTT.

This clone was seen only once. The J gene is TRBJ1-4, the V gene TRBV25-1; TRBD1 matches at 9 bases. This CDR3 is 15 amino acids long. The V segment lost 8 bases and the J segment 5 bases; nucleotides outside the gene matches: 9. The V gene's germline CDR1 is MGHDK and CDR2 SYGVNS. The CDR3 DNA reads TGTGCCAGCGTTGCCGGACAGGGGAAGAATGAAAAACTGTTTTTT. The encoded protein is CASVAGQGKNEKLFF.

V usage is TRBV19 and J usage is TRBJ2-5; D not resolved. The germline V gene has CDR1 LNHDA and CDR2 SQIVND (reference sequence). This CDR3 is 13 amino acids long. The V and J ends lost 10 bases and 2 bases respectively, with 14 bases between them. The CDR3 region is CANRTDPQETQYF. As DNA, the CDR3 is TGTGCCAACCGAACAGACCCGCAAGAGACCCAGTACTTC.

The chain uses TRBV6-6 and TRBJ1-5; 9 bases map to TRBD1. CDR3 size: 16 residues. The ends lost 6 bases at V and 0 bases at J; junction bases unmatched: 6. Germline V gene lookup returns CDR1 MNHNY and CDR2 SVGAGI (reference sequence). In nucleotides, the CDR3 is TGTGCCAGCAGAGAACAGGGGGCCAATAGCAATCAGCCCCAGCATTTT. Residues: CASREQGANSNQPQHF.

As DNA, the CDR3 is TGTGCCATCAGCGAGCCCGCGGCCTCCACGACTAGCGGCATCTACAATGAGCAGTTCTTC. Translating gives CAISEPAASTTSGIYNEQFF. The V gene is TRBV10-3, the J gene TRBJ2-1, with 9 bases aligning to TRBD2. The CDR3 has 20 amino acids. Germline V gene sequence: CDR1 ENHRY, CDR2 SYGVKD. Trimming at V came to 6 bases and at J to 3 bases, leaving 21 bases not matched to a gene.

By share of the sample, this clone is medium-sized. The gene calls are TRBV15 and TRBJ1-2, with 8 bases identical to TRBD1. Germline assignment: CDR1 LNHNV and CDR2 YYDKDF (reference sequence). The CDR3 spans 13 residues. Trimming removed 3 bases from V and 7 bases from J; junction bases left unmatched: 4. The CDR3 sequence: CATSSRTGSGYTF. For the CDR3, the DNA is TGTGCCACCAGCAGCCGGACAGGGAGTGGCTACACCTTC.

V is TRBV7-2 and J is TRBJ1-5; 7 bases match TRBD1. Germline CDR1 reads SGHTA; CDR2 reads FQGNSA. V lost 5 bases and J lost 0; bases outside the gene matches: 7. This CDR3 is built from 16 residues. The CDR3: CASSTRQGASNQPQHF. The CDR3 region has the DNA TGTGCCAGCAGCACGAGACAGGGCGCTAGCAATCAGCCCCAGCATTTT.

The chain combines TRBV5-1 with TRBJ2-7; tentative D call: TRBD1 (6 bases). CDR3 length: 13 amino acids. V was clipped by 0 bases and J by 6 bases, with 10 bases between them. Germline V lookup: CDR1 SGHRS, CDR2 YFSETQ. The CDR3 DNA reads as TGCGCCAGCAGCTTGGAGGCAGGGGTCGAGCAGTACTTC. It translates to CASSLEAGVEQYF.

The V gene is TRBV30, the J gene TRBJ2-7, with D maybe TRBD2 (5 bases). The CDR3 contains 11 residues. V lost 4 bases and J lost 5, with 9 bases in between. Germline CDR1 reads GTSNPN; CDR2 reads SVGIG (reference sequence). The CDR3, as DNA: TGTGCCTGGAATCGGGATCACGAGCAGTACTTC. It translates to CAWNRDHEQYF.

V is TRBV27 and J is TRBJ2-3; possible D gene TRBD2, 6 bases. V lost 5 bases to trimming and J lost 2 bases, with 17 bases between them. The germline V gene has CDR1 MNHEY and CDR2 SMNVEV (reference sequence). This CDR3 comprises 16 residues. The CDR3 reads CASSPYFGEVTDTQYF. The CDR3 DNA is TGTGCCAGCAGTCCATATTTTGGGGAGGTCACAGATACGCAGTATTTT.

This clone came up once. The rearrangement uses TRBV11-2 and TRBJ2-3; 9 nucleotides agree with TRBD2. The CDR3 spans 17 residues. Trimming took 1 base from V and 0 from J; bases not matched to a gene: 5. Per the germline V gene, CDR1 is SGHAT and CDR2 is FQNNGV. CDR3 DNA: TGTGCCAGCAGCTTAGGTAGCGGGGGAGCTAGCACAGATACGCAGTATTTT. It translates to CASSLGSGGASTDTQYF.

The chain's CDR3 is CAISDFGGSGETQYF. The CDR3 coding sequence is TGTGCCATCAGTGATTTCGGCGGGAGTGGGGAGACCCAGTACTTC. The J gene is TRBJ2-5, the V gene TRBV10-3; 7 bases agree with TRBD2. This CDR3 has 15 amino acids. Looked up from germline, CDR1 is ENHRY and CDR2 is SYGVKD. J was trimmed by 5 bases and V by 3 bases; bases with no gene match: 9.

The chain couples TRBV7-9 to TRBJ2-2; 7 positions match TRBD1. With 7 bases clipped from V and 0 bases from J, the junction kept 8 bases outside the gene matches. The CDR3 is 16 amino acids. CDR1 is SEHNR and CDR2 is FQNEAQ in the germline V gene (reference sequence). CDR3 region: CASNPEGQTNTGELFF. The CDR3 DNA reads as TGTGCCAGCAACCCTGAGGGACAGACGAACACCGGGGAGCTGTTTTTT.

The chain recombines TRBV2 with TRBJ1-1, with no clear D. The CDR3 runs to 13 residues. The V end lost 6 bases, the J end lost 1 base, and 9 bases lay between the germline ends. Germline V CDR1 and CDR2: SNHLY, FYNNEI. CDR3: CASRGSRNTEAFF. The CDR3 DNA reads TGTGCCAGCAGGGGGAGTCGGAACACTGAAGCTTTCTTT.

The V and J genes are TRBV5-1 and TRBJ2-1; the match to TRBD1 covers 11 bases. CDR1 and CDR2 (germline): SGHRS, YFSETQ. The J segment lost 6 bases and the V segment lost 4 bases, leaving 12 bases of the junction unmatched. The CDR3 is 17 residues long. The CDR3 DNA reads as TGCGCCAGCAGCGGGTTAACCGGGACAGGGGGGATCAATGAGCAGTTCTTC. The encoded protein is CASSGLTGTGGINEQFF.

Only one count was recorded for this clone. The rearrangement joins TRBV15 to TRBJ2-7, with 7 bases aligning to TRBD1. V was clipped by 3 bases and J by 4 bases; unmatched bases: 9. The CDR3 is made up of 15 amino acids. CDR1 and CDR2 (germline): LNHNV, YYDKDF (reference sequence). Written as DNA, the CDR3 is TGTGCCACCAGCAGGGACCGGGACAGAGTTTACGAGCAGTACTTC. Amino acids: CATSRDRDRVYEQYF.

This sequence joins TRBV4-1 and TRBJ2-7; maybe TRBD1 (6 bases). CDR1 is MGHRA, CDR2 YSYEKL, per germline. The V end lost 1 base, the J end lost 0 bases, and 7 bases lay between the germline ends. CDR3 length equals 14 residues. Written as DNA, the CDR3 is TGCGCCAGCAGCCAAGGGACAGTCTCCTACGAGCAGTACTTC. It codes for CASSQGTVSYEQYF.

The chain employs TRBV7-9 and TRBJ1-2, with a tentative D call TRBD1 (6 bases). Germline CDR1 and CDR2: SEHNR and FQNEAQ (reference sequence). CDR3 length equals 12 residues. The ends were cut back, 5 bases at V and 8 bases at J, with 12 bases in the middle. The CDR3 loop is CASSRDIGGYTF. The CDR3 DNA sequence: TGTGCCAGCAGCAGGGACATCGGCGGCTACACCTTC. Using reference TRBV7-9 and TRBJ1-2 for the parts outside the CDR3, the full variable domain is DTGVSQNPRHKITKRGQNVTFRCDPISEHNRLYWYRQTLGQGPEFLTYFQNEAQLEKSRLLSDRFSAERPKGSFSTLEIQRTEQGDSAMYLCASSRDIGGYTFGSGTRLTVV.

The CDR3 protein is CASSWGRESSYEQYF. The CDR3 nucleotides are TGTGCCAGCAGCTGGGGACGGGAGAGCTCCTACGAGCAGTACTTC. This sequence joins TRBV11-2 and TRBJ2-7, with D possibly TRBD2 on 6 matching bases. Deletions cut 4 bases from V and 0 bases from J, with 13 bases between. Per the germline V gene, CDR1 is SGHAT and CDR2 is FQNNGV. CDR3 length: 15 amino acids.

This chain uses TRBV6-5 with TRBJ2-3; possibly TRBD2 for D (5 bases). CDR3 length equals 11 residues. In germline, CDR1 is MNHEY, CDR2 SVGAGI. The germline V and J ends were trimmed by 5 bases and 6 bases, with 6 bases remaining between them. The CDR3 region is CASSIADTQYF. The CDR3 DNA reads TGTGCCAGCAGTATAGCGGATACGCAGTATTTT.